This T cell receptor (beta chain) was recovered during a study of blood T cell repertoires in COVID-19. Which cohort a participant joined came from the clinical history participants gave. Profiling relied on immunoSEQ multiplex PCR, and the TCRdb table lists in-frame clones only, not all of them. The data show fewer than 350,000 clones, 90% seen once. Germline lookup yields CDR1 SGHTA and CDR2 FQGNSA. CDR3 length equals 14 residues. Trimming removed 1 base from V and 6 bases from J, with 13 bases in between. This sequence originates from a woman aged 18 to 35 with acute COVID-19. The gene calls are TRBV7-2 and TRBJ2-7; possible D gene TRBD2, 6 bases. Input material: PBMCs or T cells enriched from blood (not recorded which). The CDR3 loop is CASSLELGGFEQYF. CDR3 DNA sequence: TGTGCCAGCAGCTTAGAGCTCGGAGGGTTCGAGCAGTACTTC.